What follows describes a single TCR beta chain. Germline CDR1 MNHEY, CDR2 SMNVEV (reference sequence). The CDR3 extends over 14 amino acids. V shed 7 bases, J shed 9 bases, and the junction held 12 bases outside the gene matches. This sample was included in a study of OX40 agonist ivuxolimab in advanced cancers. Clones were sequenced by immunoSEQ multiplex PCR, and TCRdb holds only the in-frame ones, with some missing. The repertoire holds over 20,000 clones, with over 70% as singletons. Blood samples were obtained at baseline, cycle 4 day 1, and cycle 7 day 1. The sample consisted of CD4+ or CD8+ T cells sorted from blood, taken in a trial of the OX40 agonist ivuxolimab. This chain joins TRBV27 and TRBJ2-1; 7 bases are a match to TRBD1. The TCR was taken from an adult with an advanced solid tumor such as melanoma, head and neck, liver or kidney cancer. CDR3 bases: TGTGCCAGCACATATACAGGGGCGGTAGGTGAGCAGTTCTTC. Residues: CASTYTGAVGEQFF.